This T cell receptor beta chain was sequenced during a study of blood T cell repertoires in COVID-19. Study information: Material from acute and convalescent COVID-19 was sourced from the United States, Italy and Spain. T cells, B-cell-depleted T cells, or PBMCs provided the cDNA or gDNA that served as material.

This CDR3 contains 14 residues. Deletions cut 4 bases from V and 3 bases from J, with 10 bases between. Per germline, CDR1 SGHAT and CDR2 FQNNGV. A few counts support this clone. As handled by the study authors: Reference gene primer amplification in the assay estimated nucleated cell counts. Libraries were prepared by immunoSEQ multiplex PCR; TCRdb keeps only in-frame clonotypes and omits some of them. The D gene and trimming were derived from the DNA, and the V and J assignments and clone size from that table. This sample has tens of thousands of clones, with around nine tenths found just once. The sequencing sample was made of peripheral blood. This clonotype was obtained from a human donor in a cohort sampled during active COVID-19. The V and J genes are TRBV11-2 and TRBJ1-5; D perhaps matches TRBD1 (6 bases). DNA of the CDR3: TGTGCCAGCAGCTCAGGACAGAACAATCAGCCCCAGCATTTT. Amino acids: CASSSGQNNQPQHF. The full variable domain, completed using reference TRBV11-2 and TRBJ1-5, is EAGVAQSPRYKIIEKRQSVAFWCNPISGHATLYWYQQILGQGPKLLIQFQNNGVVDDSQLPKDRFSAERLKGVDSTLKIQPAKLEDSAVYLCASSSGQNNQPQHFGDGTRLSIL.